The 20 T cell receptor beta chains presented below share a single source sample, sequenced in a study of T cell responses to AZD1222 COVID-19 vaccine. This table comes from immunoSEQ multiplex PCR, and its TCRdb copy is limited to in-frame clones, with some not included. The repertoire holds 150,000 or so clones, about 90% seen once, with 5% in the top ten. The specimen comprised peripheral blood, sampled on day 0 of AZD1222 vaccination. These receptors were taken from an adult in good health.

The chain employs TRBV6-6 and TRBJ1-1; D might be TRBD1 (5 bases). Germline V CDR1 and CDR2: MNHNY, SVGAGI (reference sequence). CDR3 size: 12 residues. Trimming pared 1 base from V and 11 bases from J, leaving 11 bases between. The CDR3 loop reads CASSYFRGEAFF. The DNA of the CDR3 is TGTGCCAGCAGTTACTTCCGGGGCGAGGCTTTCTTT.

V gene TRBV6-5 combines with J gene TRBJ2-1, with D possibly being TRBD2 (6 bases). The V end was cut by 10 bases, the J end by 4 bases, with 20 bases between. The CDR3 totals 15 residues. The germline gives CDR1 MNHEY, CDR2 SVGAGI. CDR3 sequence reads: CATTPTVEGYNEQFF. The CDR3, as DNA: TGTGCCACCACCCCGACAGTGGAGGGGTACAATGAGCAGTTCTTC.

This clone was observed a handful of times. The chain couples TRBV30 to TRBJ1-4; D unresolved. The CDR3 runs 14 residues. Between the trimmed V and J ends, which lost 0 bases and 4 bases, there was a span of 9 bases. The V gene's germline CDR1 is GTSNPN and CDR2 SVGIG (reference sequence). The CDR3 loop is CAWSVRRGNEKLFF. Written as DNA, the CDR3 is TGTGCCTGGAGTGTTCGACGGGGTAATGAAAAACTGTTTTTT.

V usage is TRBV5-1 and J usage is TRBJ2-1, with 9 bases identical to TRBD2. The CDR3 length is 18 residues. After removal of 0 bases from V and 0 bases from J, the junction contained 7 bases not matched to a gene. Germline CDR1 SGHRS, CDR2 YFSETQ. The CDR3 sequence is CASSLGSSGKSSYNEQFF. CDR3 nucleotides: TGCGCCAGCAGCTTGGGTTCTAGCGGGAAGAGCTCCTACAATGAGCAGTTCTTC.

The genes are TRBV9 and TRBJ2-7; D not certain. This CDR3 comprises 15 residues. Germline CDR1 and CDR2: SGDLS and YYNGEE. Trimming cost V 4 bases and J 6 bases, with 20 bases left between them. The DNA for the CDR3 is TGTGCCAGCAGCTCCCCGATAGAGAACCCCACCGAGCAGTACTTC. Translated, it gives CASSSPIENPTEQYF.

The V call is TRBV28, the J call TRBJ2-1, with 8 bases aligning to TRBD2. The CDR3 totals 15 residues. The germline CDR1 and CDR2 sequences are MDHEN and SYDVKM. Trimming took 5 bases from V and 1 from J; bases not matched to a gene: 4. The CDR3 DNA reads as TGTGCCAGCAGTCGGGGGGGGACATCCTACAATGAGCAGTTCTTC. It specifies CASSRGGTSYNEQFF. The full variable domain, completed using reference TRBV28 and TRBJ2-1, is DVKVTQSSRYLVKRTGEKVFLECVQDMDHENMFWYRQDPGLGLRLIYFSYDVKMKEKGDIPEGYSVSREKKERFSLILESASTNQTSMYLCASSRGGTSYNEQFFGPGTRLTVL.

CDR3 bases: TGTGCCAGCAGCTTGGTAGGATCATCTGACTCTGGGGCCAACGTCCTGACTTTC. The encoded protein is CASSLVGSSDSGANVLTF. The chain has TRBV7-3 and TRBJ2-6; D is unclear. The germline gives CDR1 SGHTA, CDR2 FQGTGA. This CDR3 comprises 18 residues. Trimming left V 3 bases short and J 0 bases short, with 15 bases between.

The genes are TRBV6-5 and TRBJ1-2; D possibly corresponds to TRBD1 (6 bases). The CDR3 is 13 residues long. Trimming removed 11 bases at V and 0 bases at J, with 13 bases between. The germline V gene encodes CDR1 MNHEY and CDR2 SVGAGI. The CDR3, as DNA: TGTGCCGTATCTTCAGGGGCTAACTATGGCTACACCTTC. It is translated as CAVSSGANYGYTF.

This clone was detected only once. The rearrangement links TRBV7-9 to TRBJ1-4; D possibly corresponds to TRBD1 (5 bases). This CDR3 region has 14 residues. V was pared by 1 base and J by 4 bases, with 7 bases between. Per germline, CDR1 SEHNR and CDR2 FQNEAQ (reference sequence). CDR3 amino acids: CASSLEQGNEKLFF. The CDR3 DNA reads TGTGCCAGCAGCTTAGAGCAGGGTAATGAAAAACTGTTTTTT.

The chain joins TRBV7-2 to TRBJ2-3; 7 nucleotides agree with TRBD2. This CDR3 comprises 16 residues. V lost 6 bases and J lost 7; bases outside the gene matches: 16. The V gene's germline CDR1 is SGHTA and CDR2 FQGNSA. For the CDR3, the DNA is TGTGCCAGCAGTTTTATGGCTCGCGGGAGTAACAATACGCAGTATTTT. Encoded protein: CASSFMARGSNNTQYF.

The gene calls are TRBV28 and TRBJ1-5, with D hard to call. The V end lost 10 bases, the J end lost 0 bases, and 16 bases lay between the germline ends. Germline V gives CDR1 MDHEN, CDR2 SYDVKM. The CDR3 has 15 amino acids. The CDR3 spells CATDSDRNSNQPQHF. The CDR3 bases are TGTGCCACCGACTCCGACCGGAATAGCAATCAGCCCCAGCATTTT.

There are a few counts of this clone. This chain uses TRBV21-1 with TRBJ1-5; the listed D gene, TRBD1, was not tested against the DNA. TRBV21-1 is a known pseudogene. The CDR3 covers 17 residues. CDR3 bases: TGTGCCAGCAGCAAAGTACAGGGGGCGCAAAGCAATCAGCCCCAGCATTTT. It translates to CASSKVQGAQSNQPQHF.

DNA of the CDR3: TGTGCCAGCAGCGGAGAGGGGGGCGGGTACGAGCAGTACTTC. It yields the protein CASSGEGGGYEQYF. The genes are TRBV9 and TRBJ2-7; the D gene could be TRBD1 or TRBD2 (6 bases each). The germline CDR1 and CDR2 sequences are SGDLS and YYNGEE. V lost 3 bases, J lost 4 bases, and 14 bases lay in between. CDR3 size: 14 residues.

This chain joins TRBV15 and TRBJ1-5; a weak D match, TRBD1 (5 bases). Germline CDR1 and CDR2: LNHNV and YYDKDF (reference sequence). CDR3 length: 15 amino acids. Deletions cut 1 base from V and 7 bases from J, with 14 bases between. CDR3 nucleotide sequence: TGTGCCACCAGCAGAGGGGGGACTATAGGGCAGCCCCAGCATTTT. This encodes CATSRGGTIGQPQHF.

With regard to this clone: One end of the junction fails to match germline, which may point to a read error. This chain joins TRBV5-1 and TRBJ2-5; no firm D call. The germline CDR1 and CDR2 sequences are SGHRS and YFSETQ. The CDR3 totals 11 residues. The CDR3 protein is CASRLGETQYF. The CDR3 region has the DNA TGCGCCAGCAGATTGGGGGAGACCCAGTACTTC.

This chain links TRBV4-1 with TRBJ2-6; TRBD1 is a possible D gene (5 bases). CDR1 and CDR2 from the germline V gene are MGHRA and YSYEKL. V dropped 1 base and J dropped 1 base, with 8 bases sitting between them. This CDR3 has 16 residues. In DNA, the CDR3 is TGCGCCAGCAGCCAAGGGGGCCATTCTGGGGCCAACGTCCTGACTTTC. Protein: CASSQGGHSGANVLTF.

This clone has just one count. The chain joins TRBV19 to TRBJ1-1; D not certain. Germline loops: CDR1 LNHDA, CDR2 SQIVND (reference sequence). Trimming stripped 6 bases from V and 4 bases from J, with 6 bases between. This CDR3 comprises 11 residues. The CDR3 reads CASRDFTEAFF. CDR3 sequence (DNA): TGTGCCAGTAGAGACTTCACTGAAGCTTTCTTT.

V is TRBV19 and J is TRBJ2-1, with D perhaps matching TRBD1 (5 bases). This CDR3 has 18 amino acids. Germline CDR1 LNHDA, CDR2 SQIVND (reference sequence). V was cut by 6 bases and J by 6 bases, with 27 bases left in between. The CDR3 is CASRRDSYSRDLPNEQFF. CDR3 in DNA: TGTGCCAGTAGAAGAGACAGTTACTCGCGCGACTTGCCCAATGAGCAGTTCTTC.

V is TRBV24-1 and J is TRBJ2-3; D may be TRBD1 (5 bases). The CDR3 loop spans 16 amino acids. V lost 3 bases and J 0 bases, leaving 12 bases between the germline ends. Per germline, CDR1 KGHDR and CDR2 SFDVKD. CDR3 sequence (DNA): TGTGCCACCAGTGATCAGGGCAGATCTAGCACAGATACGCAGTATTTT. It codes for CATSDQGRSSTDTQYF.

This chain connects TRBV2 to TRBJ1-4, with a possible D match to TRBD1 (6 bases). This CDR3 region has 17 residues. Germline V gene data show CDR1 as SNHLY and CDR2 as FYNNEI. The V end was cut by 3 bases, the J end by 3 bases, with 17 bases between. CDR3 in DNA: TGTGCCAGCAGTGATGGGCACAGGGCCCCGGCTAATGAAAAACTGTTTTTT. Encoded protein: CASSDGHRAPANEKLFF.